The rows below give T cell receptor beta chains drawn from one sample of a study of Graves' ophthalmopathy and Graves' hyperthyroidism. TCRdb re-called the multiplex PCR reads through MiXCR, storing one row per CDR3 protein. The sample holds 40,000 to 45,000 distinct CDR3 sequences, 52% seen once. Sequenced input: peripheral blood. These TCRs come from an adult man with Graves' ophthalmopathy. Both conserved end residues are part of each CDR3. D genes are given only for firm matches. Size is stated for part of the rows, as once, few or many counts, or as a class when the clone is expanded.

v_gene	d_gene	abundance	j_gene	CDR3nt	CDR3aa
TRBV2	.	many	TRBJ1-1	TGTGCCAGCAGTGACGCGGGGGAATATTCTTTCTTT	CASSDAGEYSFF
TRBV7-2	.	many	TRBJ2-2	TGTGCCAGCAGCTTAACAGGGAAGCCGAACACCGGGGAGCTGTTTTTT	CASSLTGKPNTGELFF
TRBV19	TRBD1	.	TRBJ1-5	TGTGCCAGTAGTACACAGGGGCCGCCCCAGCATTTT	CASSTQGPPQHF
TRBV19	.	medium-sized	TRBJ1-5	TGTGCCAGTAGGTCATCTGGGAGTCAGCCCCAGCATTTT	CASRSSGSQPQHF
TRBV7-9	TRBD1	many	TRBJ1-4	TGTGCCAGCAGCTTCCCGACAGGGTCAGAATACGCAACTAATGAAAAACTGTTTTTT	CASSFPTGSEYATNEKLFF
TRBV2	.	many	TRBJ1-3	TGTGCCAGCAGCGGCTTTGGGCCCCGGGGCTCTGGAAACACCATATATTTT	CASSGFGPRGSGNTIYF
TRBV13	.	once	TRBJ2-1	TGTGCCAGCAGCCACACCAGGATGCCTGGCAATGAGCAGTTCTTC	CASSHTRMPGNEQFF
TRBV6-2/TRBV6-3	TRBD2	many	TRBJ2-3	TGTGCCAGCAGCTATAGCGGGGGGGCCACAGATACGCAGTATTTT	CASSYSGGATDTQYF
TRBV3-1	.	.	TRBJ2-7	TGTGCCAGCAGCCAAGCAGCGGGTGCCTACGAGCAGTACTTC	CASSQAAGAYEQYF
TRBV20-1	TRBD1	.	TRBJ2-5	TGCACTGCTAGTTCCGAAGGGACAGGTAAAGAGACCCAGTACTTC	CTASSEGTGKETQYF
TRBV9	.	.	TRBJ1-2	TGTGCCAGCAGCTCGCGGACAGCAGGAACCTATGGCTACACCTTC	CASSSRTAGTYGYTF
TRBV5-6	.	.	TRBJ2-5	TGTGCCAGCAGCTTGTCGCAAGAGACCCAGTACTTC	CASSLSQETQYF
TRBV2	.	.	TRBJ1-5	TGTGCCAGTGCTATCCAGGGCCCTAATCAGCCCCAGCATTTT	CASAIQGPNQPQHF
TRBV29-1	TRBD2	.	TRBJ2-1	TGCAGCGTTGGAGCGGGAGCAGAGGATGAGCAGTTCTTC	CSVGAGAEDEQFF
TRBV7-3	TRBD2	once	TRBJ2-1	TGTGCCAGCAGCTTACGTCCTAGCGGGGGCTACAATGAGCAGTTCTTC	CASSLRPSGGYNEQFF